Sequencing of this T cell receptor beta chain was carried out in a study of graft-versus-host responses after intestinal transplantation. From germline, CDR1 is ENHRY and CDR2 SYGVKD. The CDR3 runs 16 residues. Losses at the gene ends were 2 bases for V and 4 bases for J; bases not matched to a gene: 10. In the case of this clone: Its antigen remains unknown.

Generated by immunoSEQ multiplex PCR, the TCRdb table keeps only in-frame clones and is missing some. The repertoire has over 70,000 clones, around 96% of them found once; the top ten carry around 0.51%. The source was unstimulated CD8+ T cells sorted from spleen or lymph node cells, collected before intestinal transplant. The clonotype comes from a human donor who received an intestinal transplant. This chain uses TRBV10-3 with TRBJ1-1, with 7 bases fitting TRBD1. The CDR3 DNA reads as TGTGCCATCAGTGAGACAGACAGGGTCCCCCCCACTGAAGCTTTCTTT. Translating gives CAISETDRVPPTEAFF.